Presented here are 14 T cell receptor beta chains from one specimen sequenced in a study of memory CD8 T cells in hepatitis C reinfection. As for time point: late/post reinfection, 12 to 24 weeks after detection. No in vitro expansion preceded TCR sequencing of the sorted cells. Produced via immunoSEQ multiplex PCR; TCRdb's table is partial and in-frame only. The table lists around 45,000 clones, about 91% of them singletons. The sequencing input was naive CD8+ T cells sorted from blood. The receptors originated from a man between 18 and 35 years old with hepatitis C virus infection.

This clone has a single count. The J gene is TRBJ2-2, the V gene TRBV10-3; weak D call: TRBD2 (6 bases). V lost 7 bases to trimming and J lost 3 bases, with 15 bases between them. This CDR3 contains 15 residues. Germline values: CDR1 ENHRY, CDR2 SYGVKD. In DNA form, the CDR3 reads TGTGCCATCAAACCGGGGCGCGGGGACACCGGGGAGCTGTTTTTT. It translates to CAIKPGRGDTGELFF.

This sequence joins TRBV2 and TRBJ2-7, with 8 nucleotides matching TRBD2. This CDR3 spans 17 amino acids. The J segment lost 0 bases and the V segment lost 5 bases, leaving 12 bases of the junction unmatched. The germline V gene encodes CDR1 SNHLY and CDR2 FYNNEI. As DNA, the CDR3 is TGTGCCAGCAGTACCCCACCTAGCGGGTCATACTCCTACGAGCAGTACTTC. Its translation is CASSTPPSGSYSYEQYF.

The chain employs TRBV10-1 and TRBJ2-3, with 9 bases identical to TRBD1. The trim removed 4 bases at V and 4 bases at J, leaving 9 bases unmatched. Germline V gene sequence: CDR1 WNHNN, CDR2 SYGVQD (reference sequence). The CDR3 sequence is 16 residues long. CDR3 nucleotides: TGCGCCAGCAGTGGTGACAGGGGGGGAAACGCAGATACGCAGTATTTT. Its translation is CASSGDRGGNADTQYF.

In DNA form, the CDR3 reads TGTGCCAGCAGCCCTCCCGGGGACATTCAGTACTTC. Residues: CASSPPGDIQYF. The chain combines TRBV6-5 with TRBJ2-4; possibly TRBD2 for D (5 bases). Germline values: CDR1 MNHEY, CDR2 SVGAGI. The V end lost 6 bases, the J end lost 8 bases, and 11 bases lay between the germline ends. This CDR3 comprises 12 residues.

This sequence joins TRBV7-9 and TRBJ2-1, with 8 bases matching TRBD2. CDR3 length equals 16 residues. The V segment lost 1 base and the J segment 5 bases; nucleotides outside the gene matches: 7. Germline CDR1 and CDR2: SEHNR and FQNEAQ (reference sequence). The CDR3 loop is CASSLGRGGPHNEQFF. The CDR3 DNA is TGTGCCAGCAGCTTAGGTCGCGGGGGGCCCCACAATGAGCAGTTCTTC.

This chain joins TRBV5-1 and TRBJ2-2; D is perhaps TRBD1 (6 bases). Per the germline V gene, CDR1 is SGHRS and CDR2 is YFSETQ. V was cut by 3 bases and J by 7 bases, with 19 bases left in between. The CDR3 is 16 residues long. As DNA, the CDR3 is TGCGCCAGCAGCTCCGGACAGTCGACCGCATTCGGGGAGCTGTTTTTT. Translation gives CASSSGQSTAFGELFF.

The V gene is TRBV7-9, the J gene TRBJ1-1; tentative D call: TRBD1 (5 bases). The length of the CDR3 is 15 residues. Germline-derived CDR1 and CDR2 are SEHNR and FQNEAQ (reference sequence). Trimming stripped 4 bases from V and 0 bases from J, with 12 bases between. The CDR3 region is CASSSYGGVNTEAFF. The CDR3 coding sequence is TGTGCCAGCAGCTCCTACGGGGGGGTGAACACTGAAGCTTTCTTT.

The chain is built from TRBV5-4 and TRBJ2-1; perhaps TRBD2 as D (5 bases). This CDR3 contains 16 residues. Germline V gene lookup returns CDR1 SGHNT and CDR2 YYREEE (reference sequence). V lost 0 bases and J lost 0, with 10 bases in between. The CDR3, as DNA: TGTGCCAGCAGCTTGGTGCCTCGGGGCTCCTACAATGAGCAGTTCTTC. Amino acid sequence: CASSLVPRGSYNEQFF.

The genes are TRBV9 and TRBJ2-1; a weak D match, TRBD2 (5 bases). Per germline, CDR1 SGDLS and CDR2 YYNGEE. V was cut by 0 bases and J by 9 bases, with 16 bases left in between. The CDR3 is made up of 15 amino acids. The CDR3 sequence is CASSVESRSGFEQFF. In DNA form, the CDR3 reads TGTGCCAGCAGCGTAGAATCTCGCTCGGGATTTGAGCAGTTCTTC.

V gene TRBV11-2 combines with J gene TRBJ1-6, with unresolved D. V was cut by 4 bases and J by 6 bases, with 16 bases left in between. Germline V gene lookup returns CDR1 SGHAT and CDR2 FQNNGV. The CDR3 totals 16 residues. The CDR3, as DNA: TGTGCCAGCAGCTCCTATTCTCCGTCCATTAATTCACCCCTCCACTTT. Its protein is CASSSYSPSINSPLHF.

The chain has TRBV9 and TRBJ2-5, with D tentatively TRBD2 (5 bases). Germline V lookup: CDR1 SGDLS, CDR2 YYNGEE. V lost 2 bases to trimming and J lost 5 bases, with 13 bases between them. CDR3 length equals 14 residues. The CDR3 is CASSVGAVEETQYF. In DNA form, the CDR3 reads TGTGCCAGCAGCGTGGGAGCAGTTGAGGAGACCCAGTACTTC.

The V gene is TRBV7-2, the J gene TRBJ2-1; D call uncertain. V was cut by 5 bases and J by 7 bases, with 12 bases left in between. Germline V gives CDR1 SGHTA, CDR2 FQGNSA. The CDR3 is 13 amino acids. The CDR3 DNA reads TGTGCCAGCAGCGGTAATCGAGGTAATGAGCAGTTCTTC. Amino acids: CASSGNRGNEQFF.

The DNA for the CDR3 is TGCGCCAGCAGCCGTAGCGGGGGGGCCTCAGATACGCAGTATTTT. It is translated as CASSRSGGASDTQYF. The chain links TRBV4-3 to TRBJ2-3, with 11 bases matching TRBD2. Germline V gives CDR1 LGHNA, CDR2 YSLEER. V dropped 4 bases and J dropped 4; count of bases not matched to a gene: 4. The CDR3 is made up of 15 amino acids.

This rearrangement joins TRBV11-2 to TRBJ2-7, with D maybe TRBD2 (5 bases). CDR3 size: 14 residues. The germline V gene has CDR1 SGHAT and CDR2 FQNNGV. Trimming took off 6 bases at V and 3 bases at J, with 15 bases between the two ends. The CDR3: CASRPVLANYEQYF. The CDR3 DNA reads TGTGCCAGCAGACCCGTGCTAGCCAACTACGAGCAGTACTTC.